These T cell receptor beta chains were read from a single sample in a study of cytomegalovirus exposure and HLA in healthy donors. The protocol was immunoSEQ multiplex PCR, while the TCRdb copy is restricted to in-frame clones and leaves out a portion. The sample records about 200,000 clones, about 83% being singletons. Sequencing was done on a sample of PBMCs. These TCRs come from a man aged 40-55 years in good health and CMV-seronegative. CDR3s include the opening cysteine and the closing phenylalanine or tryptophan. The order of the fields is J gene, D gene, V gene, CDR3 length, clone size, CDR3 DNA, CDR3 protein. A D gene is named only where the DNA matches it firmly. Not every row has a clone size; where given, it reads once, few, many or a size class.

TRBJ2-2	-	TRBV9	12	-	TGTGCCAGCAGCGTAGACGGCGGGGAGCTGTTTTTT	CASSVDGGELFF
TRBJ1-2	-	TRBV6-4	13	once	TGTGCCAGCAGTGTTGAGGGTAACTATGGCTACACCTTC	CASSVEGNYGYTF
TRBJ2-1	TRBD2	TRBV29-1	14	-	TGCAGCTTATCCGGGACTAGCGGCGACAATGAGCAGTTCTTC	CSLSGTSGDNEQFF
TRBJ2-5	TRBD2	TRBV6-5	16	few	TGTGCCAGCAGTTATAGGGGTAGCGGGGGACAAGAGACCCAGTACTTC	CASSYRGSGGQETQYF
TRBJ1-3	TRBD1	TRBV5-1	17	once	TGCGCCAGCAGCTTGACAGGGGGGAGTTCCTCTGGAAACACCATATATTTT	CASSLTGGSSSGNTIYF
TRBJ2-5	TRBD1	TRBV6-5	13	-	TGTGCCAGCACCGGGACAGGGGTAAAGACCCAGTACTTC	CASTGTGVKTQYF
TRBJ2-1	TRBD2	TRBV4-2	17	-	TGTGCCAGCAGCCAAGACCCCGGGACTAGCGGATACAATGAGCAGTTCTTC	CASSQDPGTSGYNEQFF
TRBJ2-5	TRBD1	TRBV7-3	14	-	TGTGCCAGCAGCTTATCAGGGGGCCTTGAGACCCAGTACTTC	CASSLSGGLETQYF
TRBJ2-7	TRBD2	TRBV25-1	17	-	TGTGCCAGCAGTGCGGGACTAGCGGGAGGATACTCCTACGAGCAGTACTTC	CASSAGLAGGYSYEQYF
TRBJ1-5	-	TRBV6-1	11	-	TGTGCCAGCAGCCTATTAGAGCCCCAGCATTTT	CASSLLEPQHF
TRBJ1-5	TRBD1	TRBV18	15	-	TGTGCCAGCTCACCAAACAGGGGGTTCGATCAGCCCCAGCATTTT	CASSPNRGFDQPQHF
TRBJ1-3	-	TRBV6-6	11	once	TGTGCAGTGGGGGGTGGAAACACCATATATTTT	CAVGGGNTIYF
TRBJ2-7	TRBD1	TRBV5-1	17	-	TGCGCCAGCAGCTTGGCTCCCCCGGGACAGGGGAGCTACGAGCAGTACTTC	CASSLAPPGQGSYEQYF
TRBJ2-1	-	TRBV7-2	13	-	TGTGCCAGCAGCAGGGGCCCAGCCAATGAGCAGTTCTTC	CASSRGPANEQFF
TRBJ2-7	TRBD1	TRBV7-2	14	-	TGTGCCAGCGGGGCAGACAGGGGAGTAGCCAAGCAGTACTTC	CASGADRGVAKQYF
TRBJ1-1	TRBD1	TRBV7-9	13	-	TGTGCCAGCAGCTGGACTTGGGACAGCGGGGCTTTCTTT	CASSWTWDSGAFF
TRBJ1-4	-	TRBV9	15	-	TGTGCCAGCAGCGCCACCGATTGGCCTAATGAAAAACTGTTTTTT	CASSATDWPNEKLFF
TRBJ2-1	-	TRBV7-2	15	-	TGTGCCAGCAGCTTATTAGGCGGGACCAAAACTTCGCAGTTCTTC	CASSLLGGTKTSQFF
TRBJ2-5	-	TRBV19	15	-	TGTGCCAGTAGTGACATCCCTAAGGACCAAGAGACCCAGTACTTC	CASSDIPKDQETQYF
TRBJ1-1	-	TRBV18	13	-	TGTGCCAGCTCAGGGGGGATGGCCACTGAAGCTTTCTTT	CASSGGMATEAFF
TRBJ2-5	-	TRBV2	16	-	TGTGCCAGCAGTCGTAGTACTTCCGGGACAATTGATCGATGGTACTTC	CASSRSTSGTIDRWYF
TRBJ2-2	-	TRBV10-1	15	-	TGCGCCAGCAGTGAGGACAGCCGGGACACCGGGGAGCTGTTTTTT	CASSEDSRDTGELFF
TRBJ2-7	TRBD2	TRBV6-5	15	-	TGTGCCAGCAGTGTACCGGGACTAGCGGTTTACGAGCAGTACTTC	CASSVPGLAVYEQYF
TRBJ2-7	-	TRBV19	13	-	TGTGCCAGTAGTATAGGCGGGGTTAACGAGCAGTACTTC	CASSIGGVNEQYF
TRBJ1-1	-	TRBV18	15	-	TGTGCCAGCTCACAAACAGGACCCATGAACACTGAAGCTTTCTTT	CASSQTGPMNTEAFF
TRBJ2-7	-	TRBV6-5	9	-	TGTGCCGGAGAAAACGAGCAGTACTTC	CAGENEQYF
TRBJ2-5	TRBD1	TRBV5-1	14	-	TGCGCCAGCAGCACCGCGACAGGGCAAGAGACCCAGTACTTC	CASSTATGQETQYF
TRBJ2-1	TRBD2	TRBV7-2	17	-	TGTGCCAGCAGCTCAACTAGCGGGGGGGCTTCCTACAATGAGCAGTTCTTC	CASSSTSGGASYNEQFF